Listed below are T cell receptor beta chains from one sample, sequenced in a study of glioma-infiltrating T cells after dendritic cell vaccination. Clones were read by immunoSEQ multiplex PCR, and TCRdb kept only the in-frame ones, dropping some. This sample carries around 100,000 clones, roughly 79% of them seen once, and the ten largest clones take about an eighth. Source: blood, taken before dendritic cell vaccination. These receptors were collected from a human donor with glioblastoma. CDR3s leave out the opening cysteine and the closing phenylalanine or tryptophan.

V	J	CDR3
TRBV9	TRBJ2-7	ASSRRDRPDYEQY
TRBV13	TRBJ2-3	ASSLGYGERTDTQY
TRBV27	TRBJ2-4	ASSFRNAKNIQY
TRBV5-4	TRBJ2-3	ASRLAGVFSDTQY
TRBV25-1	TRBJ1-4	ASSEFGSHEKLF
TRBV12-5	TRBJ2-2	ASGLRASGGGGNTGELF
TRBV18	TRBJ1-2	ASSRGGGLYGYT
TRBV19	TRBJ2-5	ASSIGTGVTETQY
TRBV11-1	-	ASSEGTAHYEQY
TRBV2	TRBJ2-3	ASPMTETDTQY
TRBV6-5	TRBJ1-6	ASSYGAGINSPLH
TRBV25-1	TRBJ2-7	ASSPGDGEQY
TRBV9	TRBJ1-2	ASSVGGQGYGYT
TRBV7-6	TRBJ1-2	ASSLVEGGYGYT
TRBV4-1	TRBJ2-1	ASSQGLASEQF
TRBV7-2	TRBJ1-1	ASSFETGYTEAF
TRBV5-4	TRBJ1-5	ASSLGGDQPQH
TRBV6-5	TRBJ1-5	ASSYDFNQPQH
TRBV7-2	TRBJ1-1	ASSLSREAEAF
TRBV5-1	TRBJ2-3	ASSRGLSGGEADTQY
TRBV27	TRBJ1-1	ASSLLEGADTEAF
TRBV4-1	TRBJ1-5	ASSQGGGPRGNQPQH
TRBV19	TRBJ2-7	ASSPRQGISQSYEQY
TRBV6-1	TRBJ2-3	ASSPKTVRTQY
TRBV5-6	TRBJ1-6	ASSLGTNRDNSPLH
TRBV28	TRBJ2-7	ASSGVGTGKNEQY
TRBV18	TRBJ2-5	ASREGQETQY
TRBV30	TRBJ1-5	AWSRTASQPQH